The rows below give T cell receptor beta chains drawn from one sample of a study of human T cells and chemical hapten exposure. Using its own MiXCR run on the RACE reads, TCRdb lists one record per CDR3 protein. The sample lists about 350,000 distinct CDR3 sequences, 6% to 7% occurring once. Sequences were derived from whole blood, sampled in connection with sensitization to the hapten diphenylcyclopropenone (DPC). These receptor sequences come from a woman younger than 30 with alopecia areata. Some clones in this sample may be carry-over from other donors' samples. The conserved cysteine and the conserved F or W are not part of the CDR3 here. The size entry is marked missing in some rows and otherwise reads once, few, many or a size class.

cdr3_length clone_size j_call v_call cdr3_aa
13 many TRBJ2-7 TRBV5-5 ASSSRTGRTYEQY
14 - TRBJ2-3 TRBV5-6 ASSLLEQISTDTQY
13 - TRBJ2-3 TRBV14 ASSQDGGREDTQY
15 - TRBJ1-5 TRBV28 ASSSGQGGVSNQPQH
12 many TRBJ2-3 TRBV5-1 ASSPGASFGTQY
11 many TRBJ2-7 TRBV10-3 AIRPGLTYEQY
12 - TRBJ2-5 TRBV5-1 ASSLGSGAISQY
12 - TRBJ1-5 TRBV20-1 SARLSGAGQPQH
11 few TRBJ2-1 TRBV3-1 ASSFQGGDEQF
13 many TRBJ1-2 TRBV5-5 ASSPSVGMIYGYT
20 many TRBJ2-6 TRBV10-3 AISEPSGQGPFMGSGANVLT
12 many TRBJ1-5 TRBV5-8 ASSPRTGNQPQH
14 many TRBJ2-1 TRBV5-1 ASSSGSTAGGYEQF
11 few TRBJ2-2 TRBV2 ASSRRDTGELF
14 - TRBJ2-6 TRBV28 ASSLGYDSGANVLT
9 few TRBJ2-1 TRBV29-1 SVDRNGEQF
12 - TRBJ2-3 TRBV5-5 ASSLGGLVDTQY
17 many TRBJ2-2 TRBV4-1 ASSHSWAGVRKNTGELF
12 many TRBJ1-1 TRBV10-3 AIRDRGMNTEAF
15 - TRBJ2-3 TRBV27 ASARRTSGRQADTQY
13 few TRBJ2-7 TRBV5-1 ASSLDGTGVFEQY
12 - TRBJ2-7 TRBV15 ATSRDSGASGGE
10 few TRBJ1-3 TRBV5-6 ASSFIGNTIY
14 - TRBJ2-7 TRBV11-2 ASSLVGGERSYEQY
14 many TRBJ1-1 TRBV3-1 ASSQGRDIPHTEAF
12 - TRBJ2-1 TRBV5-5 ASSSTGVINEQF
11 few TRBJ2-5 TRBV6-2/TRBV6-3 ASTRARGETQY
16 few TRBJ1-1 TRBV11-3 ASSRLHDRGISNTEAF
10 many TRBJ1-1 TRBV7-2 ASSLDAGVAF
19 many TRBJ2-6 TRBV25-1 ASSALTIAGTGLSGANVLT
11 few TRBJ1-1 TRBV6-5 ASSRTLNTEAF
11 few TRBJ1-4 TRBV28 ASNRRTNEKLF
13 few TRBJ2-5 TRBV5-1 ASSLRTSGQETQY
17 many TRBJ1-1 TRBV6-2/TRBV6-3 ASSRPQWEITSMNTEAF
12 many TRBJ1-1 TRBV6-2/TRBV6-3 ASSYSIGQAEAF
12 few TRBJ1-6 TRBV12-3/TRBV12-4 ATRRRSGNSPLH
13 - TRBJ2-7 TRBV20-1 SATTSSQLPYEQY
11 - TRBJ2-7 TRBV7-2 ASSYAAGREQY
12 - TRBJ1-1 TRBV10-3 AILSGGGNTEAF
14 many TRBJ1-4 TRBV6-6 ASSNDSPLQSEKLF
12 few TRBJ2-2 TRBV28 ASTKVRITGELF
13 - TRBJ1-1 TRBV6-5 ASSYSYRGGTEAF
11 many TRBJ1-5 TRBV12-3/TRBV12-4 ASTQNTNQPQH
14 few TRBJ1-1 TRBV3-1 ASSQGTAGGATEAF
9 many TRBJ2-1 TRBV28 ASSSPYEQF
13 few TRBJ2-6 TRBV7-9 ASSGGGSGANVLT
11 - TRBJ2-7 TRBV6-2/TRBV6-3 ASSYPPVYEQY